The 29 T cell receptor beta chains listed next were all sequenced from one sample in a study of blood T cell repertoires in COVID-19. The method was immunoSEQ multiplex PCR; TCRdb's version includes in-frame clones alone and lacks a portion of them. The sample yields 72,000 or so clones, about nine tenths seen once. The sequencing input was peripheral blood. All receptors derive from a woman of 80 years or more with acute or convalescent COVID-19.

The rearrangement links TRBV6-1 to TRBJ1-2; 7 nucleotides agree with TRBD1. This CDR3 has 15 residues. From germline, CDR1 is MNHNS and CDR2 SASEGT. With 3 bases clipped from V and 1 base from J, the junction kept 5 bases outside the gene matches. The CDR3 loop reads CASSDLAGGNYGYTF. CDR3 sequence (DNA): TGTGCCAGCAGTGACCTTGCAGGGGGTAACTATGGCTACACCTTC.

This chain links TRBV20-1 with TRBJ1-2, with 11 bases fitting TRBD1. Germline lookup yields CDR1 DFQATT and CDR2 SNEGSKA (reference sequence). The CDR3 is 18 amino acids. V lost 3 bases and J lost 4; bases outside the gene matches: 16. The chain's CDR3 is CSASSSRDRGSSGYGYTF. In DNA, the CDR3 is TGCAGTGCTAGTAGCAGCCGGGACAGGGGGTCGTCCGGCTATGGCTACACCTTC.

V and J are TRBV5-4 and TRBJ2-3; D might be TRBD1 (6 bases). CDR1 and CDR2 (germline): SGHNT, YYREEE (reference sequence). V was trimmed by 4 bases and J by 4 bases, leaving 16 bases between them. There are 15 residues in the CDR3. CDR3: CASSPDPTGSDTQYF. CDR3 DNA: TGTGCCAGCAGCCCCGATCCGACAGGATCAGATACGCAGTATTTT.

This CDR3 is CATGVGGRDTQYF. CDR3 nucleotide sequence: TGTGCCACCGGGGTGGGGGGTAGAGATACGCAGTATTTT. The gene calls are TRBV19 and TRBJ2-3; tentative D call: TRBD2 (6 bases). This CDR3 region has 13 residues. CDR1 is LNHDA and CDR2 is SQIVND in the germline V gene (reference sequence). Trimming took off 10 bases at V and 5 bases at J, with 16 bases between the two ends. Full variable domain (missing parts from reference TRBV19 and TRBJ2-3): DGGITQSPKYLFRKEGQNVTLSCEQNLNHDAMYWYRQDPGQGLRLIYYSQIVNDFQKGDIAEGYSVSREKKESFPLTVTSAQKNPTAFYLCATGVGGRDTQYFGPGTRLTVL.

The gene calls are TRBV6-1 and TRBJ1-2, with D possibly TRBD1 on 6 matching bases. The CDR3 is made up of 16 amino acids. Germline CDR1 and CDR2: MNHNS and SASEGT. Trimming shortened V by 1 base and J by 1 base, and 13 bases separated the two germline ends. DNA for the CDR3: TGTGCCAGCAGTGAAGTAGGAGGACAGATTAACTATGGCTACACCTTC. This translates into CASSEVGGQINYGYTF.

The chain is built from TRBV6-5 and TRBJ1-5; TRBD1 agrees at 8 bases. Germline values: CDR1 MNHEY, CDR2 SVGAGI. J gave up 12 bases and V 5 bases, and 3 bases lay outside the gene matches. The CDR3 is made up of 11 amino acids. The CDR3 protein is CASSQGAHQHF. The CDR3 DNA sequence: TGTGCCAGCAGTCAGGGGGCTCACCAGCATTTT.

CDR3: CASRLPTNEKLFF. The CDR3 DNA reads as TGTGCCAGCAGACTCCCCACTAATGAAAAACTGTTTTTT. The chain carries TRBV12-3 or TRBV12-4 and TRBJ1-4; D is undetermined. The CDR3 sequence is 13 residues long. Trimming removed 6 bases at V and 2 bases at J, with 7 bases between.

The chain combines TRBV6-2 or TRBV6-3 with TRBJ1-2, with D unresolved. The CDR3 sequence is 15 residues long. Trimming left V 5 bases short and J 4 bases short, with 17 bases between. CDR1 MNHEY and CDR2 SVGEGT come from the germline V gene. DNA of the CDR3: TGTGCCAGCAGTCCCGGACTAGCTTATGGCTATGGCTACACCTTC. Translating it yields CASSPGLAYGYGYTF.

The chain carries TRBV21-1 and TRBJ1-2; the tabulated D call, TRBD1, remains unverified against the DNA. TRBV21-1 is reported as a pseudogene. This CDR3 spans 15 amino acids. For the CDR3, the DNA is TGTGCCAGCAGCAAATGTCGGACAGGGAGCTTTGGCTACACCTTC. Translating gives CASSKCRTGSFGYTF.

The chain recombines TRBV18 with TRBJ1-1, with TRBD1 as a possible D gene (5 bases). CDR1 KGHSH and CDR2 LQKENI come from the germline V gene. This CDR3 region has 13 residues. Trimming pared 2 bases from V and 10 bases from J, leaving 14 bases between. In nucleotides, the CDR3 is TGTGCCAGCTCACCAGGAAGGGGCCTTGGAGCTTTCTTT. This codes for CASSPGRGLGAFF.

This clone has a single count. This chain connects TRBV2 to TRBJ1-5; D gene ambiguous. The CDR3 is made up of 15 amino acids. The germline V gene encodes CDR1 SNHLY and CDR2 FYNNEI. Trimming cost V 4 bases and J 0 bases, with 10 bases left between them. The CDR3 loop reads CASSGEGTSNQPQHF. As DNA, the CDR3 is TGTGCCAGCAGTGGAGAGGGCACTAGCAATCAGCCCCAGCATTTT. The variable domain in full, completed from reference TRBV2 and TRBJ1-5, reads EPEVTQTPSHQVTQMGQEVILRCVPISNHLYFYWYRQILGQKVEFLVSFYNNEISEKSEIFDDQFSVERPDGSNFTLKIRSTKLEDSAMYFCASSGEGTSNQPQHFGDGTRLSIL.

V and J are TRBV7-3 and TRBJ2-2, with 9 bases that match TRBD1. The germline V gene has CDR1 SGHTA and CDR2 FQGTGA. This CDR3 has 14 residues. V was pared by 5 bases and J by 5 bases, with 3 bases of the junction left unmatched. CDR3 sequence: CASSVQGATGELFF. CDR3 DNA sequence: TGTGCCAGCAGCGTACAGGGGGCTACCGGGGAGCTGTTTTTT.

The chain employs TRBV4-3 and TRBJ2-3, with D perhaps matching TRBD1 (5 bases). The germline gives CDR1 LGHNA, CDR2 YSLEER. Trimming pared 0 bases from V and 10 bases from J, leaving 17 bases between. The CDR3 consists of 15 residues. The chain's CDR3 is CASSQDGRTQQAQYF. The CDR3 DNA follows: TGCGCCAGCAGCCAAGACGGCCGGACACAGCAAGCGCAGTATTTT.

The chain is built from TRBV27 and TRBJ1-4; D unresolved. CDR3 size: 14 residues. Germline lookup yields CDR1 MNHEY and CDR2 SMNVEV (reference sequence). The V gene lost 8 bases and the J gene lost 7 bases, with 17 bases spanning the gap. CDR3 amino acids: CASFNPGRREKLFF. The DNA of the CDR3 is TGTGCCAGCTTCAATCCGGGAAGGCGTGAAAAACTGTTTTTT.

This clone was detected only once. The CDR3: CASSTILAWREYNEQFF. CDR3 sequence (DNA): TGTGCCAGCAGCACCATTCTTGCATGGCGGGAATACAATGAGCAGTTCTTC. The chain is built from TRBV21-1 and TRBJ2-1; the table's D call of TRBD2 was not tested on the DNA. TRBV21-1 represents a pseudogene. The CDR3 runs 17 residues.

The rearrangement links TRBV4-1 to TRBJ2-7; unclear D gene. Germline values: CDR1 MGHRA, CDR2 YSYEKL. Trimming cost V 3 bases and J 0 bases, with 9 bases left between them. The CDR3 consists of 14 residues. The CDR3 DNA reads TGCGCCAGCAGCCAGTTTATCGTCTCCTACGAGCAGTACTTC. This translates into CASSQFIVSYEQYF.

This clone was found once. This chain joins TRBV28 and TRBJ2-5; D is uncertain. The CDR3 length is 12 residues. Germline values: CDR1 MDHEN, CDR2 SYDVKM. The ends were cut back, 6 bases at V and 5 bases at J, with 10 bases in the middle. The CDR3 loop reads CASSLFYETQYF. In DNA form, the CDR3 reads TGTGCCAGCAGCCTCTTCTATGAGACCCAGTACTTC.

This chain connects TRBV27 to TRBJ1-5, with 10 bases that match TRBD1. Trimming took 6 bases from V and 6 from J; bases not matched to a gene: 8. Looked up from germline, CDR1 is MNHEY and CDR2 is SMNVEV (reference sequence). The CDR3 totals 15 residues. DNA for the CDR3: TGTGCCAGCAGGACCGGGACAGGGGCAAGTCAGCCCCAGCATTTT. It specifies CASRTGTGASQPQHF.

The chain is built from TRBV20-1 and TRBJ2-5; 7 nucleotides agree with TRBD2. CDR1 is DFQATT, CDR2 SNEGSKA, per germline (reference sequence). Trimming at V came to 3 bases and at J to 3 bases, leaving 7 bases not matched to a gene. The CDR3 runs to 14 residues. The CDR3 DNA follows: TGCAGTGCTAGTCTGGCGGGAGTTGAAGAGACCCAGTACTTC. This sequence encodes CSASLAGVEETQYF.

The chain carries TRBV7-6 and TRBJ1-1, with 9 positions matching TRBD1. This CDR3 is 13 amino acids long. Germline lookup yields CDR1 SGHVS and CDR2 FNYEAQ. Trimming cost V 4 bases and J 5 bases; bases outside gene matches: 2. The CDR3 region has the DNA TGTGCCAGCAGCTCGGACAGGGGTACTGAAGCTTTCTTT. It yields the protein CASSSDRGTEAFF.

The chain is built from TRBV5-4 and TRBJ1-2; 7 bases map to TRBD1. Germline V gives CDR1 SGHNT, CDR2 YYREEE (reference sequence). The ends lost 1 base at V and 4 bases at J; junction bases unmatched: 7. CDR3 length: 15 residues. CDR3 residues: CASSLLGGSGYGYTF. CDR3 DNA: TGTGCCAGCAGCTTGCTAGGGGGCTCGGGCTATGGCTACACCTTC.

The rearrangement joins TRBV2 to TRBJ1-2, with D possibly matching TRBD1 (6 bases). Deletions cut 9 bases from V and 5 bases from J, with 13 bases between. The CDR3 contains 12 residues. Germline lookup yields CDR1 SNHLY and CDR2 FYNNEI. CDR3 coding DNA: TGTGCCAGTACTCGACAGGATTATGGCTACACCTTC. Protein sequence: CASTRQDYGYTF.

This clone was counted a single time. The chain uses TRBV7-3 and TRBJ2-3, with 13 bases that match TRBD2. The ends lost 6 bases at V and 5 bases at J; junction bases unmatched: 8. The CDR3 has 16 residues. In germline, CDR1 is SGHTA, CDR2 FQGTGA. The CDR3 DNA reads as TGTGCCAGCAGGTCGACTAGCGGGGGGCGTGGAGATACGCAGTATTTT. It translates to CASRSTSGGRGDTQYF.

The rearrangement joins TRBV28 to TRBJ2-6; 8 bases agree with TRBD1. CDR1 and CDR2 from the germline V gene are MDHEN and SYDVKM. Trimming removed 4 bases from V and 0 bases from J; junction bases left unmatched: 5. The CDR3 has 17 amino acids. For the CDR3, the DNA is TGTGCCAGCAGTTCCGGACAGGGCTACTCTGGGGCCAACGTCCTGACTTTC. Translating it yields CASSSGQGYSGANVLTF.

The V call is TRBV18, the J call TRBJ1-5, with a tentative D call TRBD1 (5 bases). The CDR3 spans 16 residues. Trimming removed 3 bases at V and 2 bases at J, with 14 bases between. Looked up from germline, CDR1 is KGHSH and CDR2 is LQKENI. CDR3 loop: CASSPPGPRGNQPQHF. The DNA for the CDR3 is TGTGCCAGCTCACCCCCAGGGCCCAGGGGCAATCAGCCCCAGCATTTT.

The chain joins TRBV3-1 (or the pseudogene TRBV3-2) to TRBJ2-7; TRBD1 matches at 8 bases. There are 18 residues in the CDR3. Looked up from germline, CDR1 is LGHDT and CDR2 is YNNKEL (reference sequence). V trimming: 0 bases; J trimming: 0 bases; junction bases outside the gene matches: 10. CDR3 nucleotide sequence: TGTGCCAGCAGCCAAGATTTTTCAGGGGGCTCCAGCTCCTACGAGCAGTACTTC. Translation gives CASSQDFSGGSSSYEQYF.

The rearrangement joins TRBV5-6 to TRBJ1-3, with 7 bases lining up with TRBD1. Germline CDR1 SGHDT, CDR2 YYEEEE. V shed 2 bases and J 0 bases; nucleotides not matched to a gene: 5. The CDR3 runs 16 residues. The CDR3 DNA reads TGTGCCAGCAGCTTCAGACAGGGCTACTCTGGAAACACCATATATTTT. Its translation is CASSFRQGYSGNTIYF.

V and J are TRBV5-6 and TRBJ2-2, with 8 bases that match TRBD1. CDR3 length: 18 residues. The V gene end was trimmed by 4 bases and the J gene end by 2 bases; junction bases not matched to a gene: 13. Germline CDR1 and CDR2: SGHDT and YYEEEE. The CDR3 DNA follows: TGTGCCAGCAGCGACGGGACAGGTGGGACCCGAAACACCGGGGAGCTGTTTTTT. This sequence encodes CASSDGTGGTRNTGELFF. Looking up the rest from reference TRBV5-6 and TRBJ2-2 gives the full variable domain: DAGVTQSPTHLIKTRGQQVTLRCSPKSGHDTVSWYQQALGQGPQFIFQYYEEEERQRGNFPDRFSGHQFPNYSSELNVNALLLGDSALYLCASSDGTGGTRNTGELFFGEGSRLTVL.

This sequence joins TRBV6-5 and TRBJ1-1; D possibly corresponds to TRBD1 (5 bases). This CDR3 comprises 11 residues. CDR1 and CDR2 from the germline V gene are MNHEY and SVGAGI. Between the trimmed V and J ends, which lost 9 bases and 4 bases, there was a span of 9 bases. The CDR3: CASLQVTEAFF. The DNA of the CDR3 is TGTGCCAGTCTACAGGTCACTGAAGCTTTCTTT.